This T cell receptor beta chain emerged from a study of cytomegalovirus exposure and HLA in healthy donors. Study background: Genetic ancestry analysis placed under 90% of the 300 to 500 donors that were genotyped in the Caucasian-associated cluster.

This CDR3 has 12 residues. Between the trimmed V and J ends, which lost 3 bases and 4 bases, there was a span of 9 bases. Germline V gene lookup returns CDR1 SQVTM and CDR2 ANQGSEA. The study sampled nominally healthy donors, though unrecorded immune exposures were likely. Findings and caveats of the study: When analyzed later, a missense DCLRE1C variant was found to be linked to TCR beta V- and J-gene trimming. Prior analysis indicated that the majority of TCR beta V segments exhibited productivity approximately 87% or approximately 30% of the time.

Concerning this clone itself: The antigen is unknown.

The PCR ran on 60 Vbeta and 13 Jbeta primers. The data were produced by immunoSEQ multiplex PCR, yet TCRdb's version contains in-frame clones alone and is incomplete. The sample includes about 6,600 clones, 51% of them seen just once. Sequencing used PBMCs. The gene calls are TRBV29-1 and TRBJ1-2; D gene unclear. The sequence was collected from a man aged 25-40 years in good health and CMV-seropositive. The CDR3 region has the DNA TGCAGCGTTGACAGTTTGGTCTATGGCTACACCTTC. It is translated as CSVDSLVYGYTF.